These T cell receptor beta chains were read from a single sample in a study of blood T cell repertoires in COVID-19. TCRdb's copy holds only in-frame clones and misses some; the assay was immunoSEQ multiplex PCR. The data hold hundreds of thousands of clones, with 82% observed a single time. Input material: peripheral blood. Receptor source: a woman of 80 years or more with acute or convalescent COVID-19. The CDR3 runs from the conserved cysteine through the conserved F or W. A D gene is named only where the DNA matches it firmly. Clone size is not always given. Where it is, it says once, few, many or a class for expanded clones.

cdr3_length	d_call	j_call	v_call	clone_size	cdr3_aa	cdr3_nt
14	.	TRBJ1-1	TRBV28	.	CASSRGGSSTEAFF	TGTGCCAGCAGCCGCGGGGGTTCAAGCACTGAAGCTTTCTTT
14	TRBD1	TRBJ2-2	TRBV19	once	CASSIRQGPGELFF	TGTGCCAGTAGTATCAGACAGGGGCCCGGGGAGCTGTTTTTT
18	.	TRBJ1-1	TRBV15	.	CATSRDSGAGGANTEAFF	TGTGCCACCAGCAGAGATTCTGGTGCGGGGGGCGCGAACACTGAAGCTTTCTTT
14	TRBD1	TRBJ1-1	TRBV6-5	.	CASTKDRGRTEAFF	TGTGCCAGCACGAAGGACAGGGGGAGAACTGAAGCTTTCTTT
14	TRBD2	TRBJ2-7	TRBV3-1/TRBV3-2	.	CASSRSLAAYEQYF	TGTGCCAGCAGCCGATCACTAGCGGCCTACGAGCAGTACTTC
11	.	TRBJ1-5	TRBV6-6	.	CASSDYLPQHF	TGTGCCAGCAGTGACTATCTGCCCCAGCATTTT
15	TRBD1	TRBJ1-1	TRBV6-5	.	CASSWRQGGYTEAFF	TGTGCCAGCAGTTGGCGACAGGGCGGGTACACTGAAGCTTTCTTT
13	.	TRBJ2-1	TRBV7-2	.	CASSLGGSYEQFF	TGTGCCAGCAGCTTAGGCGGATCCTATGAGCAGTTCTTC
16	TRBD2	TRBJ2-7	TRBV15	.	CATSRGGTSAKGEQYF	TGTGCCACCAGCAGAGGAGGGACTAGCGCTAAGGGCGAGCAGTACTTC
13	TRBD1	TRBJ1-2	TRBV11-2	.	CASSIQGLDGYTF	TGTGCCAGCAGCATACAGGGGTTGGATGGCTACACCTTC
16	TRBD2	TRBJ2-7	TRBV6-2/TRBV6-3	few	CASSYALAGHSYEQYF	TGTGCCAGCAGTTACGCGCTAGCGGGACACTCCTACGAGCAGTACTTC
16	TRBD2	TRBJ2-5	TRBV9	few	CASSPGASGGSETQYF	TGTGCCAGCAGCCCCGGGGCTAGCGGGGGTTCGGAGACCCAGTACTTC
13	TRBD1	TRBJ1-5	TRBV6-5	.	CASRPGGIQPQHF	TGTGCCAGCAGGCCAGGGGGCATTCAGCCCCAGCATTTT
15	.	TRBJ1-1	TRBV19	.	CASSMRGRYDTEAFF	TGTGCCAGTAGTATGCGGGGCAGGTATGACACTGAAGCTTTCTTT
13	TRBD1	TRBJ1-2	TRBV7-2	.	CASSRQGAGGYTF	TGTGCCAGCAGTAGACAGGGGGCTGGTGGCTACACCTTC
14	.	TRBJ1-5	TRBV6-5	.	CASSTEKGNQPQHF	TGTGCCAGCAGTACAGAGAAGGGCAATCAGCCCCAGCATTTT